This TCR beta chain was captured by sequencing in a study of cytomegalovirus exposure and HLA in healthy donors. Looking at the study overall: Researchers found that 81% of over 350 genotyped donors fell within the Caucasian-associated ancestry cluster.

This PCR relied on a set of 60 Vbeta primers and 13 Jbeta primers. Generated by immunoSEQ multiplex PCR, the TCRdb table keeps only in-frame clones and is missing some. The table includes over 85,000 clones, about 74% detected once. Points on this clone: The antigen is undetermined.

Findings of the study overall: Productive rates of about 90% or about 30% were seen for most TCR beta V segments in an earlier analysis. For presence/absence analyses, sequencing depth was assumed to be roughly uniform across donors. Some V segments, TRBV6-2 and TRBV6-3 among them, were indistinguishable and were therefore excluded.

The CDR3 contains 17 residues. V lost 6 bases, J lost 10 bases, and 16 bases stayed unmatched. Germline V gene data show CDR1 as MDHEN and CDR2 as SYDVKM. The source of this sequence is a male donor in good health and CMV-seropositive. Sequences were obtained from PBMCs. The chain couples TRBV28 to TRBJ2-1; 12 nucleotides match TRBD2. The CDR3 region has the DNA TGTGCCAGCAGGTTGACTAGCGGGAGAGGGTCCTCTGGGGAGCAGTTCTTC. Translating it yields CASRLTSGRGSSGEQFF. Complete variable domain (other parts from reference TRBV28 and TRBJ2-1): DVKVTQSSRYLVKRTGEKVFLECVQDMDHENMFWYRQDPGLGLRLIYFSYDVKMKEKGDIPEGYSVSREKKERFSLILESASTNQTSMYLCASRLTSGRGSSGEQFFGPGTRLTVL.